Each of the 8 T cell receptor beta chains below was sequenced from the same sample in a study of blood T cell repertoires in COVID-19. Assay: immunoSEQ multiplex PCR; the TCRdb copy retains only in-frame clones and omits some. Of over 140,000 clones listed, 65% to 85% are singletons. The sample comprised peripheral blood. These receptor sequences come from an older woman with acute or convalescent COVID-19.

The chain has TRBV7-2 and TRBJ1-3; D perhaps matches TRBD1 (5 bases). V lost 5 bases and J lost 0, with 14 bases in between. This CDR3 comprises 16 residues. Per the germline V gene, CDR1 is SGHTA and CDR2 is FQGNSA. The CDR3 DNA sequence: TGTGCCAGCAGCCCGGGGGGGACTAGCTCTGGAAACACCATATATTTT. Protein: CASSPGGTSSGNTIYF.

This chain joins TRBV27 and TRBJ2-5, with a weak D call TRBD1 (6 bases). The length of the CDR3 is 14 residues. Trimming stripped 6 bases from V and 2 bases from J, with 13 bases between. Germline assignment: CDR1 MNHEY and CDR2 SMNVEV (reference sequence). This chain's CDR3 is CASSRGQTQETQYF. CDR3 nucleotide sequence: TGTGCCAGCAGCAGAGGACAGACTCAAGAGACCCAGTACTTC.

This clone was seen a single time. V and J are TRBV12-3 or TRBV12-4 and TRBJ1-1, with D uncertain. Trimming left V 10 bases short and J 5 bases short, with 14 bases between. CDR3 length: 12 residues. CDR3: CATGYGRTEAFF. DNA for the CDR3: TGTGCCACGGGCTACGGGAGGACTGAAGCTTTCTTT.

The genes are TRBV7-8 and TRBJ2-3; unclear D gene. V lost 6 bases, J lost 5 bases, and 21 bases lay in between. There are 16 residues in the CDR3. CDR1 is SGHVS and CDR2 is FQNEAQ in the germline V gene. CDR3 region: CASRPEHGLPGDTQYF. CDR3 in DNA: TGTGCCAGCAGACCCGAACACGGCCTTCCAGGAGATACGCAGTATTTT.

In this sample, this clone turned up once. The V gene is TRBV28, the J gene TRBJ2-5; TRBD2 aligns across 7 bases. This CDR3 contains 14 residues. The germline CDR1 and CDR2 sequences are MDHEN and SYDVKM. The junction had 7 bases not matched to a gene; V was cut back by 4 bases and J by 5 bases. CDR3 amino acids: CASSSRGGVETQYF. The CDR3 nucleotides are TGTGCCAGCAGTTCTCGTGGGGGGGTGGAGACCCAGTACTTC.

V is TRBV6-5 and J is TRBJ2-7; 9 nucleotides line up with TRBD2. The CDR3 is 16 amino acids. The germline gives CDR1 MNHEY, CDR2 SVGAGI. The ends lost 2 bases at V and 2 bases at J; junction bases unmatched: 7. CDR3: CASSYTGGLAPYEQYF. The DNA of the CDR3 is TGTGCCAGCAGTTACACCGGCGGACTAGCGCCCTACGAGCAGTACTTC.

The V and J genes are TRBV14 and TRBJ2-1, with 11 nucleotides matching TRBD1. This CDR3 has 17 amino acids. V trimming: 4 bases; J trimming: 2 bases; junction bases outside the gene matches: 7. Germline CDR1 SGHDN, CDR2 FVKESK. CDR3 amino acids: CASSPIPGQGAYNEQFF. Written as DNA, the CDR3 is TGTGCCAGCAGCCCTATTCCGGGACAGGGGGCCTACAATGAGCAGTTCTTC.

This clone turned up a few times. The rearrangement links TRBV4-1 to TRBJ2-7, with D possibly TRBD1 on 6 matching bases. The length of the CDR3 is 17 residues. V was clipped by 4 bases and J by 2 bases, with 21 bases between them. Germline V gives CDR1 MGHRA, CDR2 YSYEKL. CDR3 DNA sequence: TGCGCCAGCAGCCTCAACTATAGGGGGAACTCACCCTACGAGCAGTACTTC. This gives the protein CASSLNYRGNSPYEQYF.